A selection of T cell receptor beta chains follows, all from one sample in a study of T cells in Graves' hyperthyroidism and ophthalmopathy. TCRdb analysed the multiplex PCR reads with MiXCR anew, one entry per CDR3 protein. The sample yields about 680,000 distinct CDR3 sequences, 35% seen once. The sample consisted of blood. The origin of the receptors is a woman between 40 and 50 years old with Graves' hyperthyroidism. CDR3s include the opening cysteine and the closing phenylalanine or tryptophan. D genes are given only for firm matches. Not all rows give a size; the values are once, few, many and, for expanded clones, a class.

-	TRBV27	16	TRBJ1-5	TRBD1	TGTGCCAGCAGTTTATCGGGGGACAGGCCTAATCAGCCCCAGCATTTT	CASSLSGDRPNQPQHF
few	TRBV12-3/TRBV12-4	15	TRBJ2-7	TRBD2	TGTGCCAGCAGTAACTGGGACTACCCTCCTAGGGAGCAGTACTTC	CASSNWDYPPREQYF
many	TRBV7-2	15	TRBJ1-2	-	TGTGCCAGCAGCCCGCAAAACCGGGACGTACTGGGCTACACCTTC	CASSPQNRDVLGYTF
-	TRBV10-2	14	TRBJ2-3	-	TGCGCCAGCTTGACTAGACTAGGGCAAGATACGCAGTATTTT	CASLTRLGQDTQYF
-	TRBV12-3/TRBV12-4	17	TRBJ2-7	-	TGTGCCAGCAGTTTCGCAGAGGGGCAGGGGCCTAACTACGAGCAGTACTTC	CASSFAEGQGPNYEQYF
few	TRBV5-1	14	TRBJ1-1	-	TGCGCCAGCAGCTTAGGCAGGGAGTACACTGAAGCTTTCTTT	CASSLGREYTEAFF
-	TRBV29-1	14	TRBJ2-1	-	TGCAGCGTCGAACCGACTGGGACCTACAATGAGCAGTCCTTC	CSVEPTGTYNEQSF
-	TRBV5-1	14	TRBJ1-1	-	TGCGCCAGCAGCTTCACGGATCCGGGGACTGAGGCTTTCTTT	CASSFTDPGTEAFF
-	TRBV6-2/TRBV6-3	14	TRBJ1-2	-	TGTGCCAGCAGTTACTCGATTGTGAACTATGGCTACACCTTC	CASSYSIVNYGYTF
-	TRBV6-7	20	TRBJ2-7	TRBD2	TGTGCCAGCAGTTACTCGAGCCGATCGGGGACTACTTTACCCATCGGGGAGCAGTACTTC	CASSYSSRSGTTLPIGEQYF
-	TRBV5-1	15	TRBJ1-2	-	TGCGCCAGCAGCTTGGGGGTTCCCATCCCATCTGGCTACACCTTC	CASSLGVPIPSGYTF
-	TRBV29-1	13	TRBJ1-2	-	TGCAGCGCTGACGACGGGGGTTCCTATGGCTACACCTTC	CSADDGGSYGYTF
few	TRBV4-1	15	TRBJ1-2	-	TGCGCCAGCAGCCAAGATGACAGCTTTGCCTATGGCTACACCTTC	CASSQDDSFAYGYTF
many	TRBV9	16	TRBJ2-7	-	TGTGCCAGCAGCCCCCGCTGGGAGCCCGTTTCGCGGGAGCAGTACTTC	CASSPRWEPVSREQYF
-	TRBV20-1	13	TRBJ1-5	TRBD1	TGCAGTGCTAGAGCAGGGGGCTGGGAGACCCAGCATTTT	CSARAGGWETQHF
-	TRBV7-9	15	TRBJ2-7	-	TGTGCCAGCACCGATGGGGGCGGTCCCCTCTACGAGCAGTACTTC	CASTDGGGPLYEQYF
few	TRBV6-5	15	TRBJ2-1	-	TGTGCCAGCAGTTACTCTTTGGCAGACTACAATGAGCAGTTCTTC	CASSYSLADYNEQFF
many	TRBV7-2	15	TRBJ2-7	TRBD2	TGTGCCAGCAGCTTGCTAGCGGGGGTCTGGAACGAGCAGTACTTC	CASSLLAGVWNEQYF
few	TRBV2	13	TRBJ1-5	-	TGTGCCAGCCGCGAGGGGAGGCATCAGCCCCAGCATTTT	CASREGRHQPQHF
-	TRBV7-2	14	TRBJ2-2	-	TGTGCCAGCAGTGGGATGGACAGAGCCAGGGAGCTGTTTTTT	CASSGMDRARELFF
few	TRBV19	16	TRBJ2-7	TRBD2	TGTGCCAGTAGGGGGGGTTCGGGACTAGCGAGCTCCGAGCAGTACTTC	CASRGGSGLASSEQYF
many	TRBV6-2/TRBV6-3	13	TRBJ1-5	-	TGTGCCAGCAGTTACGAAGGGAATCAGCCCCAGCATTTT	CASSYEGNQPQHF
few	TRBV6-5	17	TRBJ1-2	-	TGTGCCAGCAGTTACCAACGGCGGGGTTCATCGACTGGCGGCTACACCTTC	CASSYQRRGSSTGGYTF
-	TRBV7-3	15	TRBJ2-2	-	TGTGCCAGCAGCGCCGGGGGGCCGAACACCGGGGAGCTGCTTTTT	CASSAGGPNTGELLF
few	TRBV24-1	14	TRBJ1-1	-	TGTGCCACCAGTGAGGCAGCCATGAACACTGAAGCTTTCTTT	CATSEAAMNTEAFF
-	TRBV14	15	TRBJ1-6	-	TGTGCCAGCAGCCGTGGGACTACCGGTCAGTCACCCCTCCACTTT	CASSRGTTGQSPLHF
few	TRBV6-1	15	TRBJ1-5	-	TGTGCCAGCAGTGACACAGGGCAAAACAATCAGCCCCAGCATTTT	CASSDTGQNNQPQHF
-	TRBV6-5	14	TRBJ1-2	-	TGTGCCAGCAGCCCCGGACTCGAAGGGGATGGCTACACCTTC	CASSPGLEGDGYTF
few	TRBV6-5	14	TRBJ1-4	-	TGTGCCAGCAGGACCGGGAGGGTAAATGAAAAACTGTTTTTT	CASRTGRVNEKLFF
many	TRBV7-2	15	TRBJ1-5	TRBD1	TGTGCCAGCAGCTTCTTCGGACAGGGCGGTCAGCCCCAGCATTTT	CASSFFGQGGQPQHF
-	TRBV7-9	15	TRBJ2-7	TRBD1	TGTGCCAGCCAATTGGCAGGGGGTAACTCCTACGAGCAGTACTTC	CASQLAGGNSYEQYF
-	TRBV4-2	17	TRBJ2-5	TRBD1	TGTGCCAGCAGTTTATTAGGGACAGGAGGGGCGCAAGAGACCCAGTACTTC	CASSLLGTGGAQETQYF
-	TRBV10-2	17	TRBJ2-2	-	TGTGCCAGCAGCCAAGATTCTCGACGGGAGAACACCGGGGAGCTGTTTTTT	CASSQDSRRENTGELFF
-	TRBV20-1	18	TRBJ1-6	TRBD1	TGCAGTGCATGGGACAGGGCCTATATAGGGCATATTAATTCACCCCTCCACTTT	CSAWDRAYIGHINSPLHF
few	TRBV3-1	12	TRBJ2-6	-	TGTGCCAGCAGCCAGTGGCCCAACGTCCTGACTTTC	CASSQWPNVLTF
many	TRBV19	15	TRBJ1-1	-	TGTGCCAGTAGTATAGTCGGGGATGGGAACACTGAAGCTTTCTTT	CASSIVGDGNTEAFF
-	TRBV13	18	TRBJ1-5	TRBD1	TGTGCCAGCAGCGAAAGGGGGCAGGGGGTGACTTACAATCAGCCCCAGCATTTT	CASSERGQGVTYNQPQHF
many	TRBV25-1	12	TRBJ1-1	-	TGTGCCAGCAGTGTCATTGACACTGAAGCTTTCTTT	CASSVIDTEAFF
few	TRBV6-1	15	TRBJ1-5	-	TGTGCCAGCAGTGAAGCTCACAGGGCCAAGCAGCCCCAGCATTTT	CASSEAHRAKQPQHF
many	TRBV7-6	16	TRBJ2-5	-	TGTGCCAGCAGCTTAGCGCCGGCTGGAGGCCAAGAGACCCAGTACTTC	CASSLAPAGGQETQYF
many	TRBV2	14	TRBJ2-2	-	TGTGCCAGCAGGGGGGGACTCAGCACCGGGGAGCTGTTTTTT	CASRGGLSTGELFF
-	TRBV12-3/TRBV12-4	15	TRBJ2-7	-	TGTGCCAGCAGGCCGGGGGATTGGGGCGCTTACGAGCAGTACTTC	CASRPGDWGAYEQYF
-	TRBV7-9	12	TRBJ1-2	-	TGTGCCAGCAGCTTCGGCGACAAAGGTCGCACCTTC	CASSFGDKGRTF
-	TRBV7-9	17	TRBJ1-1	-	TGTGCCAGCAGCTTAGCCCACTCATGGCGGACGAACGCTGAAGCTTTCTTT	CASSLAHSWRTNAEAFF
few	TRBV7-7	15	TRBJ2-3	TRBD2	TGTGCTAGCAGCACGGGAGCGGGAGCCACAGATACGCAGTATTTT	CASSTGAGATDTQYF
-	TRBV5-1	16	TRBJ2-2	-	TGCGCCAGCAGCCAAACGGTCAGGGCTAACACCGGGGAGCTGTTTTTT	CASSQTVRANTGELFF
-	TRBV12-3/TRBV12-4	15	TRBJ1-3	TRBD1	TGTGCCAGCAGTTCGACAGGGGGAAGTGGAAACACCATATATTTT	CASSSTGGSGNTIYF
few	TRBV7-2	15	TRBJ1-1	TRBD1	TGTGCCAGCAGCTTTAGACAGGGGTGGGACACTGAAGCTTTCTTT	CASSFRQGWDTEAFF
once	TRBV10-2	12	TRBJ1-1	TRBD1	TGCGCCAGCAGTTTCGGCGACAGGGCAACTTTCTTT	CASSFGDRATFF
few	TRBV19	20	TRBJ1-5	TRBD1	TGTGCCAGTAGTACTGGCATCGGACAGGGACGAAGTAGGTCCAATCAGCCCCAGCATTTT	CASSTGIGQGRSRSNQPQHF
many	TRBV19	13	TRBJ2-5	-	TGTGCCAGTAGTATAGAGGGGAGGCAGACCCAGTACTTC	CASSIEGRQTQYF
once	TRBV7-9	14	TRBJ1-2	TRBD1	TGTGCCAGCAGGGACAGGGGGCCCAACTATGGCTACACCTTC	CASRDRGPNYGYTF
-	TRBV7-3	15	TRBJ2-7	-	TGTGCCAGCAGCCCCCTGGCGAGCTCCTACAATGAGCAGTACTTC	CASSPLASSYNEQYF
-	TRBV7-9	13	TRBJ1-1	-	TGTGCCAGCAGCTTAGGGGATGCCACTGAAGCTTTCTTT	CASSLGDATEAFF